This T cell receptor beta chain was recovered during a study of cytomegalovirus exposure and HLA in healthy donors. Study information: Among 398 genotyped donors, approximately 80% fell in the Caucasian-associated ancestry cluster.

Germline values: CDR1 MNHEY, CDR2 SMNVEV (reference sequence). There are 14 residues in the CDR3. Between the trimmed V and J ends, which lost 5 bases and 6 bases, there was a span of 14 bases. Amplification used 60 Vbeta primers and 13 Jbeta primers. Per the authors' pipeline: Roughly 83 million unique TCR beta chains, roughly 11 million of them shared, were counted by a later analysis. The protocol was immunoSEQ multiplex PCR, while the TCRdb copy is restricted to in-frame clones and leaves out a portion. The V and J calls and the clone size are those of that table, but D and trimming were determined from the DNA. The sample has 85,000 to 130,000 clones; roughly 75% are singletons. In the case of this clone: Its cognate antigen is unknown.

General observations from the study: In a later analysis, HLA-associated beta chains showed higher expansion and lower generation probabilities than comparable chains.

The gene calls are TRBV27 and TRBJ1-5, with D possibly being TRBD1 (5 bases). The receptor comes from a male donor in good health and CMV-seropositive. Sequencing used PBMCs. DNA for the CDR3: TGTGCCAGCAGTAGGGGTCTGCAATTTCAGCCCCAGCATTTT. Translation gives CASSRGLQFQPQHF.